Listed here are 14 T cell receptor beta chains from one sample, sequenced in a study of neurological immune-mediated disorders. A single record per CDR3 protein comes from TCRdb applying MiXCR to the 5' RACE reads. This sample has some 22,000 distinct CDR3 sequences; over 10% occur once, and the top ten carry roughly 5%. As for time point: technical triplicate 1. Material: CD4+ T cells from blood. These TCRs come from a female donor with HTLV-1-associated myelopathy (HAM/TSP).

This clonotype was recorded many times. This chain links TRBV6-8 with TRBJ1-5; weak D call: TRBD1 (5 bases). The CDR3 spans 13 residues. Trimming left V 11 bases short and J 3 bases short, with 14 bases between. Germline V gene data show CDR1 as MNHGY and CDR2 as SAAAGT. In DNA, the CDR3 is TGTGCCTGCGTGGGGCCATCCAATCAGCCCCAGCATTTT. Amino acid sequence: CACVGPSNQPQHF.

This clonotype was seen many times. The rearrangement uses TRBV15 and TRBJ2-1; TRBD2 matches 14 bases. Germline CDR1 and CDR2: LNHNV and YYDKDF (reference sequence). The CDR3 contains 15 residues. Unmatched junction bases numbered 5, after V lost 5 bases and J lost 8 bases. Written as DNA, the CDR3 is TGTGCCACCAGCCGCGGACTAGCGGGAGGCTATGAGCAGTTCTTC. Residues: CATSRGLAGGYEQFF.

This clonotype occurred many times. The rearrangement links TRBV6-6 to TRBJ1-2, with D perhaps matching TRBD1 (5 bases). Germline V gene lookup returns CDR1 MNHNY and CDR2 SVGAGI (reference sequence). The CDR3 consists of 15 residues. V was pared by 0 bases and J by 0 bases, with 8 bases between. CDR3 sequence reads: CASSYSGGTNYGYTF. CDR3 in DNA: TGTGCCAGCAGTTACTCTGGGGGAACTAACTATGGCTACACCTTC.

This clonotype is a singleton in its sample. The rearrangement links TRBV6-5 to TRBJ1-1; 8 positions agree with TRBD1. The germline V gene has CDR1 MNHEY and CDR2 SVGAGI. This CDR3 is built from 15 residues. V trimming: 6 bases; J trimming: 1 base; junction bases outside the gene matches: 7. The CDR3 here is CASRHLQGGNTEAFF. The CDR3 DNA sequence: TGTGCCAGCAGACATTTACAGGGGGGGAACACTGAAGCTTTCTTT.

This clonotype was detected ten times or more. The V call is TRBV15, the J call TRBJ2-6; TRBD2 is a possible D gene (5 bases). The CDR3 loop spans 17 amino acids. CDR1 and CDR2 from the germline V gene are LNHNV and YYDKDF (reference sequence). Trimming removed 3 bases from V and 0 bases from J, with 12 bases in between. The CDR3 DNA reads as TGTGCCACCAGCAGGAGGACTGGAAACTCTGGGGCCAACGTCCTGACTTTC. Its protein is CATSRRTGNSGANVLTF.

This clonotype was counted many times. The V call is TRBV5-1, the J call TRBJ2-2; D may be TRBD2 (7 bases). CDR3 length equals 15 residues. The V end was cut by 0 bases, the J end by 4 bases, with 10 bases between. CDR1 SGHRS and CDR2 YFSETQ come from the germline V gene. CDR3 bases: TGCGCCAGCAGCTTGGTTGCGGGGGCCACCGGGGAGCTGTTTTTT. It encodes CASSLVAGATGELFF.

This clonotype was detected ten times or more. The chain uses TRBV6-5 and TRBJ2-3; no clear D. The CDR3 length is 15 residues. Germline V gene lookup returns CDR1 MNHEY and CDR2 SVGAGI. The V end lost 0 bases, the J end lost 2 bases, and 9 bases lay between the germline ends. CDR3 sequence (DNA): TGTGCCAGCAGTTACTCGAAAACGTTCACAGATACGCAGTATTTT. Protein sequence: CASSYSKTFTDTQYF.

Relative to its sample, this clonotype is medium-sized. CDR3 sequence: CSAGVPFGDNEQFF. In DNA, the CDR3 is TGCAGTGCTGGGGTTCCTTTCGGGGACAATGAGCAGTTCTTC. The V call is TRBV20-1, the J call TRBJ2-1, with D tentatively TRBD2 (5 bases). The germline CDR1 and CDR2 sequences are DFQATT and SNEGSKA (reference sequence). Trimming removed 5 bases at V and 5 bases at J, with 16 bases between. The CDR3 spans 14 residues.

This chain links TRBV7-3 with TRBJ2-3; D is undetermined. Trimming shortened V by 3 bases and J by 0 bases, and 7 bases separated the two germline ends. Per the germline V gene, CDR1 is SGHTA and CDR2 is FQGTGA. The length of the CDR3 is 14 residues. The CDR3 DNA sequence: TGTGCCAGCAGCTTTGACCAGAGCACAGATACGCAGTATTTT. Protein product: CASSFDQSTDTQYF. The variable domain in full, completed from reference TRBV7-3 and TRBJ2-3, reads GAGVSQTPSNKVTEKGKYVELRCDPISGHTALYWYRQSLGQGPEFLIYFQGTGAADDSGLPNDRFFAVRPEGSVSTLKIQRTERGDSAVYLCASSFDQSTDTQYFGPGTRLTVL.

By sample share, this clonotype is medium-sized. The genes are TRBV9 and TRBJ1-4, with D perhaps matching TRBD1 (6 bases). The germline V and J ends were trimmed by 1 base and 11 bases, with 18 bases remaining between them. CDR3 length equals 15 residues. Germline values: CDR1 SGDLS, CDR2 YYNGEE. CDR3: CASSVSPGGGGKLFF. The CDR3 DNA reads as TGTGCCAGCAGCGTAAGCCCTGGTGGGGGCGGGAAACTGTTTTTT.

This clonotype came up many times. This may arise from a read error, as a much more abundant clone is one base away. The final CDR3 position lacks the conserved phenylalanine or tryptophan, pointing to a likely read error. The CDR3 nucleotides are TGTGCCAGCAGGACTAGCGGGAACACCGGGGAGCTGTTTTCT. Its protein is CASRTSGNTGELFS. The chain joins TRBV14 to TRBJ2-2; 9 positions agree with TRBD2. The CDR3 length is 14 residues. Per germline, CDR1 SGHDN and CDR2 FVKESK. The V segment lost 6 bases and the J segment 1 base; nucleotides outside the gene matches: 0.

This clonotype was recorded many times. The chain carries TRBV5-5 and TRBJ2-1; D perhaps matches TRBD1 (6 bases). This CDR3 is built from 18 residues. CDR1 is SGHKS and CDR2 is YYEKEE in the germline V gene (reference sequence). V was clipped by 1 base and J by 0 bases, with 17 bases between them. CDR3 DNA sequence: TGTGCCAGCAGCTTGTTTCCCCTCGGGACACCCTCCTACAATGAGCAGTTCTTC. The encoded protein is CASSLFPLGTPSYNEQFF.

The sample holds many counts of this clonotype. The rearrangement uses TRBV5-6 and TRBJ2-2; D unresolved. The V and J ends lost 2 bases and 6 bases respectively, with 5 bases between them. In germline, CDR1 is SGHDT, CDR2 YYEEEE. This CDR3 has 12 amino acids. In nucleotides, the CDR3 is TGTGCCAGCAGCTTAAGCCCCGGGGAGCTGTTTTTT. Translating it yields CASSLSPGELFF.

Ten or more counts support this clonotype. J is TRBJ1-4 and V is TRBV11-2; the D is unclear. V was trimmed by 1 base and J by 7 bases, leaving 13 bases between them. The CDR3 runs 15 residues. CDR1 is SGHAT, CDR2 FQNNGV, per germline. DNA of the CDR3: TGTGCCAGCAGCTTAGTTGCCCCAGCGGGTGAAAAACTGTTTTTT. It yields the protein CASSLVAPAGEKLFF.